The present T cell receptor beta chain was sequenced within a study of blood T cell repertoires in COVID-19. Turning to the study itself: Donors in the United States, Italy and Spain gave samples during acute or convalescent COVID-19. From T cells, B-cell-depleted T cells, or PBMCs came the material, which was cDNA or gDNA.

In the authors' methods: Using reference gene primer amplification, nucleated cell counts were estimated. Assay used: immunoSEQ multiplex PCR; TCRdb lists only in-frame clones, some missing. That table supplies the V and J calls and clone size; D and trimming were determined from the DNA. The table has just over 50,000 clones, about nine tenths seen once; the top ten hold around 13%. The specimen was peripheral blood. This TCR derives from a man in his 70s with acute or convalescent COVID-19.

In DNA, the CDR3 is TGTGCCAGCAGCTTCGACAGCTTGAACACTGAAGCTTTCTTT. It specifies CASSFDSLNTEAFF. The V gene is TRBV7-9, the J gene TRBJ1-1; D is possibly TRBD1 (5 bases). V was shortened by 3 bases and J by 0 bases, with 8 bases between the two germline ends. The CDR3 has 14 residues. Germline V gene data show CDR1 as SEHNR and CDR2 as FQNEAQ (reference sequence).